The clone carrying this T cell receptor (beta chain) was seen only a few times. This entry is derived from a study of blood T cell repertoires in COVID-19. Study details: COVID-19 samples collected from the United States, Italy and Spain covered acute and convalescent phases.

Sequencing was performed with immunoSEQ multiplex PCR; in TCRdb, only in-frame clones are kept and a portion is missing. The repertoire has roughly 250,000 clones, approximately 81% of them found once; the top ten carry around 0.98%. This clonotype was sampled from a middle-aged man with acute or convalescent COVID-19. Material for sequencing was peripheral blood.

CDR3 sequence: CASSPRTGWTYEQYF. For the CDR3, the DNA is TGTGCCAGCAGCCCAAGGACAGGGTGGACCTACGAGCAGTACTTC. The chain has TRBV11-2 and TRBJ2-7; 8 bases line up with TRBD1. Germline CDR1 reads SGHAT; CDR2 reads FQNNGV. The CDR3 is 15 amino acids. Losses at the gene ends were 5 bases for V and 2 bases for J; bases not matched to a gene: 8.